The sample holds a few counts of the clone carrying this TCR beta chain. Its antigen is unknown. Trimming shortened V by 0 bases and J by 2 bases, and 9 bases separated the two germline ends. Germline CDR1 reads SGHRS; CDR2 reads YFSETQ. The CDR3 consists of 14 residues. The entry originates in a study of CD8 T cells in ankylosing spondylitis. Study findings and constraints: Earlier authors reported some of these motif variants in reactive arthritis synovial fluid and blood. Blood of patients with ankylosing spondylitis appeared to be characterized by a TCR beta motif of eight highly homologous variants. The study looked at matched synovial fluid samples from ankylosing spondylitis patients. Disease-linked clones were reported to be significantly enriched there.

By quantitative 5'-RACE with molecular barcodes, the TCR beta libraries were made. In TCRdb, the 5' RACE reads were re-called with MiXCR into one record per CDR3 protein. The sample has 100,000 to 150,000 distinct CDR3 sequences; over 7% are singletons. The sample comprised blood, either unsorted or a sorted T cell fraction (not recorded which). V usage is TRBV5-1 and J usage is TRBJ2-7; D perhaps matches TRBD1 (5 bases). The sequence was obtained from a male donor with ankylosing spondylitis or in good health (not recorded which). The CDR3 spells CASSLVQETYEQYF. Here the CDR3 DNA reads TGCGCCAGCAGCTTGGTACAGGAGACCTACGAGCAGTACTTC.